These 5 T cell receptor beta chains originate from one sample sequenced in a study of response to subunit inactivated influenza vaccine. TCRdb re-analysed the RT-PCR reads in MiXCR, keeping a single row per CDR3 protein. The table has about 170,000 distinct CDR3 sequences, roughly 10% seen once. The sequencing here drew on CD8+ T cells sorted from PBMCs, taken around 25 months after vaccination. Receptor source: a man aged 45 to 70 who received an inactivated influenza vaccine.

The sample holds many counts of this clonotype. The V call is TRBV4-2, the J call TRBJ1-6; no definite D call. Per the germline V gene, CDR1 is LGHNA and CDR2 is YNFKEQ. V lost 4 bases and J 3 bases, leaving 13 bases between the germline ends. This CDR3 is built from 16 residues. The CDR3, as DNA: TGTGCCAGCAGCCTCGTCGGGGAAGACTATAATTCACCCCTCCACTTT. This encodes CASSLVGEDYNSPLHF.

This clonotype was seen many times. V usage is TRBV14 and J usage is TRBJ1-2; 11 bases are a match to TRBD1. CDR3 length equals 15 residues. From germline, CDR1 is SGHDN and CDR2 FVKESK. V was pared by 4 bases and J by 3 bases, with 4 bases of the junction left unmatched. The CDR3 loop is CASSRTGGFDYGYTF. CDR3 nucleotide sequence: TGTGCCAGCAGCCGGACAGGGGGCTTTGACTATGGCTACACCTTC.

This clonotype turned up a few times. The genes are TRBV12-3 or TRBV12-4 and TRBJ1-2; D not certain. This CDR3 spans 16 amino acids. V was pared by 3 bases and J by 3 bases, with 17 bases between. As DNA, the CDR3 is TGTGCCAGCAGTTTCTACGAGAGCCGCGACTACTATGGCTACACCTTC. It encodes CASSFYESRDYYGYTF.

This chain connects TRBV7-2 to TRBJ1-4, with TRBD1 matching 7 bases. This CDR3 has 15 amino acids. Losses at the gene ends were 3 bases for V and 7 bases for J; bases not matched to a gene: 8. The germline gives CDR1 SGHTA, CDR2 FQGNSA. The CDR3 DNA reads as TGTGCCAGCAGCTTTTTCAGGGGGAGGAGTGAAAAACTGTTTTTT. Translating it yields CASSFFRGRSEKLFF.

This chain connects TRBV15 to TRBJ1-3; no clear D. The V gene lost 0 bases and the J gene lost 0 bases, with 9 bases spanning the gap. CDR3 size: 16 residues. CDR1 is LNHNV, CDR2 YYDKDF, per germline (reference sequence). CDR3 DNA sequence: TGTGCCACCAGCAGAGATTTCCCGGTCTCTGGAAACACCATATATTTT. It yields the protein CATSRDFPVSGNTIYF. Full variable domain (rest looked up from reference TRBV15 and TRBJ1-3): DAMVIQNPRYQVTQFGKPVTLSCSQTLNHNVMYWYQQKSSQAPKLLFHYYDKDFNNEADTPDNFQSRRPNTSFCFLDIRSPGLGDTAMYLCATSRDFPVSGNTIYFGEGSWLTVV.